This entry concerns a single T cell receptor (beta chain). Sequencing was performed with immunoSEQ multiplex PCR; in TCRdb, only in-frame clones are kept and a portion is missing. In the table there are about 170,000 clones, 90% to 95% of which are singletons. This record comes from a study of blood T cell repertoires in COVID-19. The junction had 11 bases not matched to a gene; V was cut back by 5 bases and J by 3 bases. The CDR3 has 16 residues. Germline-derived CDR1 and CDR2 are MNHEY and SMNVEV (reference sequence). The gene calls are TRBV27 and TRBJ1-2, with 8 bases lining up with TRBD1. This receptor was obtained from a man in his forties or fifties with acute or convalescent COVID-19. The sample consisted of peripheral blood. CDR3 residues: CASSIGQGQPDYGYTF. The DNA of the CDR3 is TGTGCCAGCAGTATCGGACAGGGCCAACCAGACTATGGCTACACCTTC.